This TCR beta chain was captured in a study of beta chain features in type 1 diabetes. Study conclusions and caveats: More deletions and fewer insertions at VDJ junctions were found in patients with type 1 diabetes. Significant though moderate, a shortening of TCRB CDR3s appeared in all four CD4+ subsets of Type 1 diabetes patients.

This clone showed up just a few times. Its cognate antigen is unknown. The same CDR3 also results from other DNA sequences found in this sample. Sequencing targeted expressed TCRB transcripts, as all isolated RNA had been reverse transcribed. Repertoires were generated with immunoSEQ multiplex PCR, while TCRdb's copy carries only in-frame clones and drops some. Altogether around 150,000 clones are present, 6.9% being singletons, with the ten largest covering about 1.3%. The CDR3 contains 14 residues. V lost 0 bases, J lost 8 bases, and 11 bases lay in between. Germline V gene lookup returns CDR1 KGHSH and CDR2 LQKENI.

The clonotype originates from a woman in her thirties in good health. This sequence joins TRBV18 and TRBJ2-1, with D possibly being TRBD1 (5 bases). The sequencing input was central memory CD4+ T cells from blood. The CDR3 bases are TGTGCCAGCTCACCACCGGCAGGGTCAGATGAGCAGTTCTTC. The encoded protein is CASSPPAGSDEQFF.